These 22 T cell receptor beta chains originate from one sample sequenced in a study of CD4+ T cells in melanoma. Only in-frame clones appear in the TCRdb table, and some are missing; sequencing was by immunoSEQ multiplex PCR. The table has about 15,000 clones, about 63% seen once; the top ten hold roughly a sixth. The sample consisted of cells from a culture (not recorded whether cultured in vitro). The source of these receptors is a human donor with melanoma.

CDR3 nucleotides: TGTGCCAGCACGGCCCCCGGGACAGGGGATGCCAAGCAGTACTTC. Translated, it gives CASTAPGTGDAKQYF. The chain recombines TRBV6-1 with TRBJ2-7; the match to TRBD1 covers 10 bases. Trimming cost V 7 bases and J 8 bases; bases outside gene matches: 14. Germline V gives CDR1 MNHNS, CDR2 SASEGT. This CDR3 region has 15 residues.

V gene TRBV10-3 combines with J gene TRBJ1-2; tentatively, D is TRBD1 (5 bases). Deletions cut 6 bases from V and 7 bases from J, with 12 bases between. The CDR3 is 12 amino acids. The germline V gene encodes CDR1 ENHRY and CDR2 SYGVKD. In DNA, the CDR3 is TGTGCCATCAGCGAACGGGGGTTTGGCTACACCTTC. Residues: CAISERGFGYTF.

The chain is built from TRBV7-2 and TRBJ2-1; D is perhaps TRBD1 or TRBD2 (7 bases each). Germline values: CDR1 SGHTA, CDR2 FQGNSA. The CDR3 spans 14 residues. V gave up 4 bases and J gave up 7 bases, with 14 bases separating them. This chain's CDR3 is CASSSRQGGNEQFF. Here the CDR3 DNA reads TGTGCCAGCAGCTCCAGACAGGGAGGGAATGAGCAGTTCTTC.

The chain joins TRBV6-5 to TRBJ1-4; maybe TRBD1 (6 bases). The germline V gene has CDR1 MNHEY and CDR2 SVGAGI. The ends were cut back, 0 bases at V and 7 bases at J, with 12 bases in the middle. The CDR3 spans 15 residues. The CDR3 nucleotides are TGTGCCAGCAGTTACTCCCACAGAGGGGGTGAAAAACTGTTTTTT. This sequence encodes CASSYSHRGGEKLFF.

J is TRBJ2-3 and V is TRBV29-1; D gene ambiguous. Per germline, CDR1 SQVTM and CDR2 ANQGSEA. CDR3 length: 13 amino acids. V lost 6 bases and J 0 bases, leaving 10 bases between the germline ends. CDR3 region: CSVEPPSTDTQYF. The CDR3 DNA reads as TGCAGCGTCGAACCTCCCAGCACAGATACGCAGTATTTT.

This chain uses TRBV6-1 with TRBJ1-1; maybe TRBD1 (5 bases). V lost 6 bases to trimming and J lost 7 bases, with 15 bases between them. There are 13 residues in the CDR3. Germline CDR1 and CDR2: MNHNS and SASEGT. The CDR3 spells CASSVQVKGEAFF. CDR3 in DNA: TGTGCCAGCAGCGTACAGGTTAAAGGTGAAGCTTTCTTT.

The J gene is TRBJ1-1, the V gene TRBV18, with 9 bases fitting TRBD1. CDR3 length equals 14 residues. Germline V gives CDR1 KGHSH, CDR2 LQKENI. The trim removed 3 bases at V and 6 bases at J, leaving 5 bases unmatched. CDR3 residues: CASSPGQGRSEAFF. In DNA, the CDR3 is TGTGCCAGCTCACCGGGACAGGGTAGGTCTGAAGCTTTCTTT.

CDR3 protein: CASSIFAASGNTIYF. The CDR3 DNA sequence: TGTGCCAGTAGTATTTTTGCCGCCTCTGGAAACACCATATATTTT. The chain recombines TRBV19 with TRBJ1-3; D is unclear. This CDR3 contains 15 residues. V was cut by 3 bases and J by 0 bases, with 9 bases left in between. Per germline, CDR1 LNHDA and CDR2 SQIVND (reference sequence).

V usage is TRBV27 and J usage is TRBJ1-6; D is ambiguous. Germline V gives CDR1 MNHEY, CDR2 SMNVEV (reference sequence). The length of the CDR3 is 14 residues. V was pared by 4 bases and J by 4 bases, with 8 bases between. The CDR3 DNA reads TGTGCCAGCAGTTCTGAGGGTTATAATTCACCCCTCCACTTT. This translates into CASSSEGYNSPLHF.

This chain joins TRBV5-1 and TRBJ1-4; D might be TRBD1 (6 bases). The V gene's germline CDR1 is SGHRS and CDR2 YFSETQ. CDR3 length: 15 residues. V was trimmed by 4 bases and J by 4 bases, leaving 14 bases between them. The CDR3 coding sequence is TGCGCCAGCAGCCCCGGACAGAACGTTAATGAAAAACTGTTTTTT. The encoded protein is CASSPGQNVNEKLFF.

The rearrangement links TRBV4-1 to TRBJ1-1; the match to TRBD1 covers 8 bases. From germline, CDR1 is MGHRA and CDR2 YSYEKL. The CDR3 totals 17 residues. Trimming took 0 bases from V and 1 from J; bases not matched to a gene: 7. The CDR3 reads CASSQDSRGLRNTEAFF. The CDR3 coding sequence is TGCGCCAGCAGCCAAGATTCCAGGGGGCTCAGGAACACTGAAGCTTTCTTT.

This chain links TRBV10-3 with TRBJ2-3; TRBD1 or TRBD2 may be the D gene (5 bases each). CDR1 and CDR2 from the germline V gene are ENHRY and SYGVKD. There are 13 residues in the CDR3. The chain's CDR3 is CAVGRGLEDTQYF. In nucleotides, the CDR3 is TGTGCTGTCGGACGGGGCCTCGAAGATACGCAGTATTTT.

This clone was seen a few times. The chain employs TRBV5-4 and TRBJ2-5; either TRBD1 or TRBD2 may fit D (5 bases each). Trimming cost V 2 bases and J 4 bases, with 9 bases left between them. CDR1 and CDR2 from the germline V gene are SGHNT and YYREEE (reference sequence). This CDR3 comprises 13 residues. CDR3 residues: CASSFPGTETQYF. The DNA for the CDR3 is TGTGCCAGCAGCTTCCCAGGGACAGAGACCCAGTACTTC.

This clone was picked up a small number of times. This chain uses TRBV4-1 with TRBJ1-4; no firm D call. This CDR3 region has 18 residues. Germline V lookup: CDR1 MGHRA, CDR2 YSYEKL. The V end lost 0 bases, the J end lost 0 bases, and 14 bases lay between the germline ends. The CDR3 region is CASSQERGFVATNEKLFF. The DNA for the CDR3 is TGCGCCAGCAGCCAAGAGCGCGGCTTCGTTGCAACTAATGAAAAACTGTTTTTT.

This clone was detected only a few times. This chain joins TRBV7-9 and TRBJ2-7; D is undetermined. V was shortened by 1 base and J by 3 bases, with 7 bases between the two germline ends. Germline lookup yields CDR1 SEHNR and CDR2 FQNEAQ (reference sequence). The CDR3 runs to 13 residues. The CDR3 reads CASSLGRYYEQYF. CDR3 in DNA: TGTGCCAGCAGCTTAGGTCGTTACTACGAGCAGTACTTC.

The chain combines TRBV5-5 with TRBJ2-2; D remains unclear. The CDR3 totals 16 residues. CDR1 is SGHKS and CDR2 is YYEKEE in the germline V gene (reference sequence). The germline V and J ends were trimmed by 3 bases and 6 bases, with 18 bases remaining between them. The CDR3 spells CASSYTANRGSGELFF. The CDR3 DNA sequence: TGTGCCAGCAGCTACACGGCGAACAGAGGTTCCGGGGAGCTGTTTTTT. Using reference TRBV5-5 and TRBJ2-2 for the parts outside the CDR3, the full variable domain is DAGVTQSPTHLIKTRGQQVTLRCSPISGHKSVSWYQQVLGQGPQFIFQYYEKEERGRGNFPDRFSARQFPNYSSELNVNALLLGDSALYLCASSYTANRGSGELFFGEGSRLTVL.

The CDR3, as DNA: TGTGCCAGCTCATCGTACAGGGGGCTCGGCACCGGGGAGCTGTTTTTT. Amino acids: CASSSYRGLGTGELFF. V and J are TRBV18 and TRBJ2-2; 9 nucleotides align to TRBD1. The germline gives CDR1 KGHSH, CDR2 LQKENI. Germline trimming cut 5 bases from V and 4 bases from J; bases unmatched to any gene: 8. This CDR3 region has 16 residues.

This clone is medium-sized. The rearrangement uses TRBV5-1 and TRBJ2-7; the D gene is possibly TRBD1 (6 bases). V lost 4 bases and J 4 bases, leaving 18 bases between the germline ends. CDR3 size: 15 residues. Germline-derived CDR1 and CDR2 are SGHRS and YFSETQ. The CDR3 nucleotides read TGCGCCAGCAGCGCCCTGGGGGCCTCAAAATACGAGCAGTACTTC. It codes for CASSALGASKYEQYF.

V usage is TRBV19 and J usage is TRBJ2-3; the D call may be TRBD1 or TRBD2 (6 bases each). Germline V gives CDR1 LNHDA, CDR2 SQIVND (reference sequence). V lost 3 bases, J lost 2 bases, and 12 bases lay in between. CDR3 length: 15 residues. This CDR3 is CASSMGAGTTDTQYF. In DNA form, the CDR3 reads TGTGCCAGTAGTATGGGGGCGGGGACCACAGATACGCAGTATTTT.

This chain uses TRBV29-1 with TRBJ1-1; TRBD1 matches at 9 bases. Germline CDR1 and CDR2: SQVTM and ANQGSEA. J lost 5 bases, V lost 6 bases, and 22 bases had no gene match. The CDR3 has 18 amino acids. CDR3 nucleotide sequence: TGCAGCGTACATCACAGCACAGGGGGCCTTATCCAACGGACTGAAGCTTTCTTT. It yields the protein CSVHHSTGGLIQRTEAFF.

V and J are TRBV5-6 and TRBJ2-3; maybe TRBD2 (6 bases). Trimming removed 0 bases at V and 2 bases at J, with 10 bases between. Germline V CDR1 and CDR2: SGHDT, YYEEEE. The CDR3 spans 15 residues. Here the CDR3 reads CASSLAGVNTDTQYF. The DNA of the CDR3 is TGTGCCAGCAGCTTGGCGGGGGTGAACACAGATACGCAGTATTTT.

The chain couples TRBV5-1 to TRBJ1-2; D is perhaps TRBD1 (6 bases). The CDR3 consists of 14 residues. Germline V gene lookup returns CDR1 SGHRS and CDR2 YFSETQ. V shed 7 bases and J shed 0 bases, with 13 bases lying between them. This chain's CDR3 is CASGRGPANYGYTF. DNA for the CDR3: TGCGCCAGCGGTCGGGGGCCGGCTAACTATGGCTACACCTTC.